This entry lists 8 T cell receptor beta chains sequenced from one sample in a study of radiation and T cells in renal cell carcinoma. Assay: immunoSEQ multiplex PCR; the TCRdb copy retains only in-frame clones and omits some. The repertoire includes approximately 16,000 clones, approximately 50% of them detected once, and around 10% sits in the top ten. Treatment reported: treatment-naive control, cytoreductive nephrectomy. Sequenced material: tumor tissue, taken from a patient whose treatment was nephrectomy without radiotherapy. Receptors originate from a man aged 50-59 years with renal cell carcinoma.

This clone was counted a few times. The chain carries TRBV19 and TRBJ2-7; 11 bases agree with TRBD2. The CDR3 runs to 15 residues. The germline V gene has CDR1 LNHDA and CDR2 SQIVND (reference sequence). With 4 bases clipped from V and 6 bases from J, the junction kept 8 bases outside the gene matches. Here the CDR3 reads CASSSSGRARGEQYF. The DNA of the CDR3 is TGTGCCAGTAGTAGTAGCGGGAGGGCGAGGGGCGAGCAGTACTTC.

The rearrangement links TRBV1 to TRBJ1-1; the D call of TRBD1 is as the table states it, not checked on the DNA. TRBV1 is designated a pseudogene. The CDR3 totals 16 residues. The CDR3 DNA reads TGCACCAGCAGCCAAGATCCCGGGCAGGGGAACACTGAAGCTTTCTTT. Amino acids: CTSSQDPGQGNTEAFF.

V usage is TRBV19 and J usage is TRBJ2-7; weak D call: TRBD1 (5 bases). Germline V gene data show CDR1 as LNHDA and CDR2 as SQIVND (reference sequence). The ends were cut back, 5 bases at V and 0 bases at J, with 8 bases in the middle. CDR3 length: 13 amino acids. CDR3 amino acids: CASSGADSYEQYF. The CDR3, as DNA: TGTGCCAGTAGTGGGGCAGACTCCTACGAGCAGTACTTC.

The chain employs TRBV7-3 and TRBJ2-5, with 7 bases fitting TRBD2. The CDR3 consists of 15 residues. CDR1 is SGHTA, CDR2 FQGTGA, per germline. The V gene end was trimmed by 5 bases and the J gene end by 6 bases; junction bases not matched to a gene: 12. CDR3 protein: CASSPSAAGRKTQYF. Written as DNA, the CDR3 is TGTGCCAGCAGCCCCTCAGCAGCGGGGAGAAAGACCCAGTACTTC.

The rearrangement links TRBV2 to TRBJ2-3; the D is unclear. The V gene's germline CDR1 is SNHLY and CDR2 FYNNEI. Trimming stripped 6 bases from V and 0 bases from J, with 16 bases between. The CDR3 is 16 residues long. The CDR3 loop is CASSTGRSLSTDTQYF. CDR3 DNA: TGTGCCAGCAGCACGGGCCGGAGCCTTAGCACAGATACGCAGTATTTT.

This clone was seen only a few times. The chain joins TRBV4-1 to TRBJ1-6; no clear D. CDR3 length: 13 amino acids. V was pared by 0 bases and J by 13 bases, with 10 bases between. Germline assignment: CDR1 MGHRA and CDR2 YSYEKL. The CDR3 reads CASSQEPRAPLHF. Here the CDR3 DNA reads TGCGCCAGCAGCCAAGAACCGAGGGCCCCCCTCCACTTT.

The gene calls are TRBV7-6 and TRBJ2-2, with unresolved D. Germline V CDR1 and CDR2: SGHVS, FNYEAQ. V dropped 4 bases and J dropped 6 bases, with 9 bases sitting between them. The CDR3 loop spans 13 amino acids. The CDR3 DNA reads as TGTGCCAGCAGCTCCTTCTCTTCCGGGGAGCTGTTTTTT. Residues: CASSSFSSGELFF.

The rearrangement joins TRBV7-9 to TRBJ2-1, with 11 bases fitting TRBD1. CDR3 length: 15 residues. The V segment lost 3 bases and the J segment 10 bases; nucleotides outside the gene matches: 8. Germline CDR1 reads SEHNR; CDR2 reads FQNEAQ (reference sequence). Here the CDR3 DNA reads TGTGCCAGCAGCTTGGGGGACAGGGGGATTTGGGAGCAGTTCTTC. Its protein is CASSLGDRGIWEQFF.